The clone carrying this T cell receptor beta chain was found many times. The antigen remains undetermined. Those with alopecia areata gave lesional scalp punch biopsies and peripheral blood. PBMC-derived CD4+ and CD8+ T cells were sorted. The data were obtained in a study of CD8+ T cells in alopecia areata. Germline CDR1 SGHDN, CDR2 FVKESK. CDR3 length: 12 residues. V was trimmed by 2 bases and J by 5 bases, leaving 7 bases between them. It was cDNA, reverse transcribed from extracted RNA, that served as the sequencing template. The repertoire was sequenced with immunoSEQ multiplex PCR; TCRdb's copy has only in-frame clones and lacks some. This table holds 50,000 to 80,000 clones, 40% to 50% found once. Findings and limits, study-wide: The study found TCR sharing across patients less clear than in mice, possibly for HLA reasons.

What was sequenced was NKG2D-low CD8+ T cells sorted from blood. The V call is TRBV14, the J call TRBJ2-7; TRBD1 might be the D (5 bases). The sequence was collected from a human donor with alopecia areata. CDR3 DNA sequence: TGTGCCAGCAGCCAACGACAGCACGAGCAGTACTTC. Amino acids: CASSQRQHEQYF.